This T cell receptor beta chain derives from a study of CD8+CD57+ T cells in acquired aplastic anemia. Germline V lookup: CDR1 DFQATT, CDR2 SNEGSKA (reference sequence). This CDR3 spans 13 amino acids. Trimming cost V 5 bases and J 2 bases, with 10 bases left between them. For CDR3 and TCR beta VDJ profiling, genomic DNA was the template used. TCRdb processed the reads anew with MiXCR; each CDR3 protein has one entry. The sample lists 150,000 or so distinct CDR3 sequences; 47% were seen once. Individuals selected for sequencing had exhibited CD8+CD57+ cell expansion on flow cytometry. Severe acquired aplastic anemia was present in every patient.

Sample: sorted CD4+, CD8+, or CD8+CD57+ T cells (not recorded which) from PBMCs. The receptor comes from a human donor with aplastic anemia. The rearrangement links TRBV20-1 to TRBJ1-5; tentative D call: TRBD1 (5 bases). The CDR3 here is CSAVRDRNQPQHF. The CDR3 region has the DNA TGCAGTGCTGTCCGGGACCGCAATCAGCCCCAGCATTTT.